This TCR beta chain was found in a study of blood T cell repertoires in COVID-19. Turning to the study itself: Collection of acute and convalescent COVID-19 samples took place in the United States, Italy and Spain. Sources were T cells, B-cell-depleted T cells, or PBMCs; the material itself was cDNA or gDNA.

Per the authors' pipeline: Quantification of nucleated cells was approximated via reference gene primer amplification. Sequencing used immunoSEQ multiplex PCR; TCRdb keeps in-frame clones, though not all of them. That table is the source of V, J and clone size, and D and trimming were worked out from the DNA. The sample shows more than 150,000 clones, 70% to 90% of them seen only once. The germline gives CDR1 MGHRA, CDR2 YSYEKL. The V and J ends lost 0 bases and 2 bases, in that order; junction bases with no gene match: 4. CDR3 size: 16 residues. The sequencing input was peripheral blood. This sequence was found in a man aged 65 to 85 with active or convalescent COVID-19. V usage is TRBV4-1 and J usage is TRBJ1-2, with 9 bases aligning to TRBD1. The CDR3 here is CASSQDPGQGNYGYTF. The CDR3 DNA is TGCGCCAGCAGCCAAGATCCGGGACAGGGAAACTATGGCTACACCTTC.